This is a list of T cell receptor beta chains from one sample in a study of blood T cell repertoires in COVID-19. The method was immunoSEQ multiplex PCR; TCRdb's version includes in-frame clones alone and lacks a portion of them. This sample yields 120,000 to 150,000 clones, of which approximately 88% are seen a single time; less than 0.95% belongs to the top ten. The sequenced sample was peripheral blood. These receptors all come from a woman in her fifties or sixties with acute or convalescent COVID-19. Both conserved end residues are part of each CDR3. The order of the fields is V gene, clone size, J gene, D gene, CDR3 protein. The D gene is left open where the match is weak. A row's size may be missing; if present it is once, few, many or a size class.

>TRBV27|.|TRBJ2-2|.
CASSGGGQTSTGELFF
>TRBV30|.|TRBJ1-1|TRBD1
CAWSATPRDREAFF
>TRBV5-4|.|TRBJ2-7|.
CASSSQYEQYF
>TRBV5-6|.|TRBJ2-7|.
CASSSGSGTTSYEQYF
>TRBV24-1|.|TRBJ2-6|TRBD1
CATSDTTGQGLYGANVLTF
>TRBV14|.|TRBJ1-2|TRBD1
CASSWSGTVGYTF
>TRBV6-5|.|TRBJ2-7|.
CASRQGGSGPYEQYF
>TRBV19|.|TRBJ2-3|TRBD1
CASSTGDRGSTDTQYF
>TRBV5-1|.|TRBJ2-1|TRBD1
CASSSGQGSYNEQFF
>TRBV6-5|.|TRBJ1-2|TRBD1
CASSSPDRGGGYTF
>TRBV5-4|once|TRBJ2-5|TRBD1
CASSAAGGAGETQYF
>TRBV18|.|TRBJ1-2|TRBD1
CASSPGLGTGAPPGYTF
>TRBV1|.|TRBJ2-1|.
CTSSGPSGGADEQFF
>TRBV7-9|.|TRBJ1-1|.
CASSWDSPGAEAFF
>TRBV14|.|TRBJ1-1|.
CASSQEVMNTEAFF